What follows are 27 T cell receptor beta chains derived from one specimen sequenced in a study of blood T cell repertoires in COVID-19 (dated by TCRdb to the early 2020s). Libraries came from the immunoSEQ multiplex PCR assay. In TCRdb, the immuneACCESS table is reduced to in-frame sequences with V and J assigned. These tables do not hold every clone; where another copy was compared, an unresolved V gene accounts for under half, and the others remain unexplained. This sample lists 300,000 to 350,000 clones; almost 90% were detected once. The ten largest clonotypes hold approximately 4.5% of the sample. Input material: PBMCs or T cells enriched from blood (not recorded which). The receptors derive from a woman aged 18-35 years with acute COVID-19.

The V gene is TRBV5-5, the J gene TRBJ2-7; D may be TRBD2 (6 bases). CDR1 SGHKS and CDR2 YYEKEE come from the germline V gene (reference sequence). CDR3 size: 14 residues. The V end was cut by 0 bases, the J end by 3 bases, with 10 bases between. The CDR3 coding sequence is TGTGCCAGCAGCTTGGGGACGGACTACTACGAGCAGTACTTC. Protein sequence: CASSLGTDYYEQYF. Using reference TRBV5-5 and TRBJ2-7 for the parts outside the CDR3, the full variable domain is DAGVTQSPTHLIKTRGQQVTLRCSPISGHKSVSWYQQVLGQGPQFIFQYYEKEERGRGNFPDRFSARQFPNYSSELNVNALLLGDSALYLCASSLGTDYYEQYFGPGTRLTVT.

The V and J genes are TRBV6-1 and TRBJ2-7; the D gene is possibly TRBD1 (6 bases). The V gene lost 2 bases and the J gene lost 3 bases, with 14 bases spanning the gap. CDR1 is MNHNS and CDR2 is SASEGT in the germline V gene. The CDR3 has 15 residues. This chain's CDR3 is CASSEYVGANYEQYF. For the CDR3, the DNA is TGTGCCAGCAGTGAATACGTGGGGGCCAACTACGAGCAGTACTTC.

This clone was recorded only once. In DNA, the CDR3 is TGTGCCAGCAGTTGGGCAGGGGGCCGGGAGCAGTACTTC. Translation gives CASSWAGGREQYF. This rearrangement joins TRBV27 to TRBJ2-7; 8 bases are a match to TRBD1. With V trimmed by 4 bases and J by 7 bases, 6 bases remained unmatched. CDR1 and CDR2 (germline): MNHEY, SMNVEV (reference sequence). This CDR3 has 13 amino acids.

The chain has TRBV7-3 and TRBJ2-2, with unresolved D. Looked up from germline, CDR1 is SGHTA and CDR2 is FQGTGA. The CDR3 has 12 residues. The V end lost 5 bases, the J end lost 1 base, and 2 bases lay between the germline ends. For the CDR3, the DNA is TGTGCCAGCAGCCTGAACACCGGGGAGCTGTTTTTT. As protein: CASSLNTGELFF.

Here the CDR3 reads CASSLDKETQYF. In DNA form, the CDR3 reads TGTGCCAGCAGCTTAGATAAAGAGACCCAGTACTTC. J is TRBJ2-5 and V is TRBV7-2; D ambiguous. The CDR3 is 12 amino acids. Germline V gives CDR1 SGHTA, CDR2 FQGNSA. V was pared by 1 base and J by 3 bases, with 3 bases between.

The chain recombines TRBV7-9 with TRBJ2-1, with 8 positions matching TRBD2. This CDR3 comprises 15 residues. The J segment lost 4 bases and the V segment lost 3 bases, leaving 5 bases of the junction unmatched. Germline V gives CDR1 SEHNR, CDR2 FQNEAQ (reference sequence). CDR3 nucleotide sequence: TGTGCCAGCAGCTTTACTAGCGGCAGATACAATGAGCAGTTCTTC. Its protein product is CASSFTSGRYNEQFF.

V and J are TRBV20-1 and TRBJ1-1; no reliable D call. Germline assignment: CDR1 DFQATT and CDR2 SNEGSKA (reference sequence). The V and J ends lost 7 bases and 6 bases respectively, with 9 bases between them. CDR3 length: 10 residues. The CDR3 protein is CSVVGSEAFF. The CDR3 DNA follows: TGCAGTGTTGTGGGCTCTGAAGCTTTCTTT.

The chain recombines TRBV24-1 with TRBJ1-1, with TRBD1 matching over 8 bases. Germline-derived CDR1 and CDR2 are KGHDR and SFDVKD. The CDR3 is made up of 14 amino acids. The trim removed 8 bases at V and 6 bases at J, leaving 10 bases unmatched. CDR3 sequence: CATTSDRANSEAFF. In nucleotides, the CDR3 is TGTGCCACCACTTCGGACAGGGCTAACTCTGAAGCTTTCTTT.

This chain joins TRBV2 and TRBJ1-5; possible D gene TRBD1, 5 bases. The CDR3 consists of 17 residues. Per germline, CDR1 SNHLY and CDR2 FYNNEI. Trimming shortened V by 7 bases and J by 1 base, and 20 bases separated the two germline ends. The CDR3 DNA reads as TGTGCCAGCAACCTACAACGGGGGATGGCAAGCAATCAGCCCCAGCATTTT. Protein sequence: CASNLQRGMASNQPQHF. Full variable domain (missing parts from reference TRBV2 and TRBJ1-5): EPEVTQTPSHQVTQMGQEVILRCVPISNHLYFYWYRQILGQKVEFLVSFYNNEISEKSEIFDDQFSVERPDGSNFTLKIRSTKLEDSAMYFCASNLQRGMASNQPQHFGDGTRLSIL.

CDR3 protein: CASSSPGLALNEQFF. CDR3 DNA sequence: TGTGCCAGCAGTTCCCCGGGACTAGCATTGAATGAGCAGTTCTTC. The chain couples TRBV28 to TRBJ2-1; TRBD2 matches at 9 bases. The CDR3 length is 15 residues. The V and J ends lost 4 bases and 7 bases, in that order; junction bases with no gene match: 8. Per germline, CDR1 MDHEN and CDR2 SYDVKM.

In this sample, this clone turned up a few times. The rearrangement uses TRBV27 and TRBJ2-7; 7 bases are a match to TRBD1. The CDR3 loop spans 15 amino acids. In germline, CDR1 is MNHEY, CDR2 SMNVEV (reference sequence). Trimming took 4 bases from V and 2 from J; bases not matched to a gene: 8. In nucleotides, the CDR3 is TGTGCCAGCAGTTCCGCCTCGACAGGGACCTACGAGCAGTACTTC. This gives the protein CASSSASTGTYEQYF.

As DNA, the CDR3 is TGTGCCAGCAAAAACAGGAACCAAGAGACCCAGTACTTC. It translates to CASKNRNQETQYF. This chain connects TRBV18 to TRBJ2-5; D is possibly TRBD1 (5 bases). CDR3 length: 13 residues. Trimming removed 8 bases from V and 0 bases from J, with 10 bases in between. Germline-derived CDR1 and CDR2 are KGHSH and LQKENI.

This clone has only a few counts. The rearrangement uses TRBV19 and TRBJ1-5; 8 nucleotides match TRBD1. The J segment lost 6 bases and the V segment lost 4 bases, leaving 8 bases of the junction unmatched. Germline CDR1 LNHDA, CDR2 SQIVND (reference sequence). There are 15 residues in the CDR3. In nucleotides, the CDR3 is TGTGCCAGTAGTACGGGACAGGTGATAGGTCAGCCCCAGCATTTT. It is translated as CASSTGQVIGQPQHF. The variable domain in full, completed from reference TRBV19 and TRBJ1-5, reads DGGITQSPKYLFRKEGQNVTLSCEQNLNHDAMYWYRQDPGQGLRLIYYSQIVNDFQKGDIAEGYSVSREKKESFPLTVTSAQKNPTAFYLCASSTGQVIGQPQHFGDGTRLSIL.

The genes are TRBV19 and TRBJ1-2; D is possibly TRBD1 (5 bases). Trimming cost V 5 bases and J 8 bases, with 15 bases left between them. This CDR3 has 13 residues. Germline lookup yields CDR1 LNHDA and CDR2 SQIVND (reference sequence). CDR3 in DNA: TGTGCCAGTAGTCTGGCAGGGTTGTTGGGCTACACCTTC. Translated: CASSLAGLLGYTF.

This chain links TRBV20-1 with TRBJ1-4; 11 bases align to TRBD1. With V trimmed by 3 bases and J by 12 bases, 9 bases remained unmatched. Germline V gene data show CDR1 as DFQATT and CDR2 as SNEGSKA (reference sequence). The CDR3 runs to 14 residues. The CDR3 DNA sequence: TGCAGTGCTAGTCCGGGACAGGGGGATGGCGAACTGTTTTTT. Its translation: CSASPGQGDGELFF.

The chain has TRBV2 and TRBJ2-3; 14 bases line up with TRBD2. CDR1 SNHLY and CDR2 FYNNEI come from the germline V gene. Trimming removed 7 bases from V and 1 base from J; junction bases left unmatched: 10. The CDR3 runs to 18 residues. CDR3 region: CASNPGTSGRRGTDTQYF. Written as DNA, the CDR3 is TGTGCCAGCAACCCCGGGACTAGCGGGAGAAGGGGCACAGATACGCAGTATTTT.

The chain recombines TRBV3-1 (or the pseudogene TRBV3-2) with TRBJ2-7; 7 positions match TRBD1. CDR1 is LGHDT and CDR2 is YNNKEL in the germline V gene (reference sequence). The CDR3 length is 16 residues. V was clipped by 4 bases and J by 3 bases; unmatched bases: 12. CDR3 loop: CASSRQGSLRFYEQYF. CDR3 nucleotide sequence: TGTGCCAGCAGCCGACAGGGTAGTCTGCGTTTCTACGAGCAGTACTTC.

The rearrangement uses TRBV14 and TRBJ1-2, with a possible D match to TRBD1 (6 bases). V was shortened by 4 bases and J by 2 bases, with 8 bases between the two germline ends. Germline V lookup: CDR1 SGHDN, CDR2 FVKESK. The CDR3 sequence is 13 residues long. CDR3 region: CASSLDSNYGYTF. DNA for the CDR3: TGTGCCAGCAGCCTGGACAGCAACTATGGCTACACCTTC. Full variable domain (missing parts from reference TRBV14 and TRBJ1-2): EAGVTQFPSHSVIEKGQTVTLRCDPISGHDNLYWYRRVMGKEIKFLLHFVKESKQDESGMPNNRFLAERTGGTYSTLKVQPAELEDSGVYFCASSLDSNYGYTFGSGTRLTVV.

The genes are TRBV9 and TRBJ1-4; D not resolved. Germline assignment: CDR1 SGDLS and CDR2 YYNGEE. Trimming took 0 bases from V and 8 from J, leaving 14 bases between them. The CDR3 runs 15 residues. CDR3 protein: CASSVGIDAGEKLFF. CDR3 in DNA: TGTGCCAGCAGCGTAGGAATAGACGCAGGAGAAAAACTGTTTTTT.

The rearrangement links TRBV10-2 to TRBJ1-1; D remains unclear. Germline loops: CDR1 WSHSY, CDR2 SAAADI. This CDR3 has 14 residues. V was trimmed by 4 bases and J by 0 bases, leaving 9 bases between them. CDR3 nucleotide sequence: TGCGCCAGCAGTGCGGTCTCCTTGAACACTGAAGCTTTCTTT. This encodes CASSAVSLNTEAFF.

V is TRBV28 and J is TRBJ1-1; D is unresolved. The germline V gene encodes CDR1 MDHEN and CDR2 SYDVKM. The length of the CDR3 is 11 residues. The germline V and J ends were trimmed by 2 bases and 8 bases, with 6 bases remaining between them. CDR3 in amino acids: CASSLNLEAFF. As DNA, the CDR3 is TGTGCCAGCAGTTTAAATTTAGAAGCTTTCTTT. The full variable domain, with the rest looked up from reference TRBV28 and TRBJ1-1, is DVKVTQSSRYLVKRTGEKVFLECVQDMDHENMFWYRQDPGLGLRLIYFSYDVKMKEKGDIPEGYSVSREKKERFSLILESASTNQTSMYLCASSLNLEAFFGQGTRLTVV.

The table lists this clone with a few counts. This chain links TRBV19 with TRBJ2-7; TRBD2 matches 9 bases. Germline CDR1 is LNHDA and CDR2 is SQIVND (reference sequence). The CDR3 totals 14 residues. V was clipped by 5 bases and J by 1 base; unmatched bases: 3. The CDR3 loop reads CASSFLAGSYEQYF. CDR3 in DNA: TGTGCCAGTAGTTTCCTAGCGGGGTCCTACGAGCAGTACTTC.

V usage is TRBV11-3 and J usage is TRBJ1-1; perhaps TRBD1 as D (5 bases). Deletions cut 5 bases from V and 8 bases from J, with 15 bases between. The CDR3 contains 13 residues. Per germline, CDR1 SGHNT and CDR2 YENEEA. The DNA of the CDR3 is TGTGCCAGCAGCCCTGTCTGGACACGAGAAGCTTTCTTT. Translated: CASSPVWTREAFF.

CDR3 protein: CASSPIIAGRGDTQYF. The DNA for the CDR3 is TGTGCCAGCAGCCCAATTATAGCGGGAAGGGGAGATACGCAGTATTTT. The chain carries TRBV7-9 and TRBJ2-3; 8 bases line up with TRBD2. Germline V lookup: CDR1 SEHNR, CDR2 FQNEAQ (reference sequence). J was trimmed by 5 bases and V by 5 bases; bases with no gene match: 12. The CDR3 has 16 amino acids.

The J gene is TRBJ1-1, the V gene TRBV11-2; D gene unclear. V was clipped by 5 bases and J by 3 bases, with 13 bases between them. Germline assignment: CDR1 SGHAT and CDR2 FQNNGV. This CDR3 is built from 14 residues. DNA for the CDR3: TGTGCCAGCAGCCCTAGGCCCCGGGACACTGAAGCTTTCTTT. Translation gives CASSPRPRDTEAFF.

The chain couples TRBV10-3 to TRBJ1-2, with D hard to call. CDR3 length: 16 residues. Germline CDR1 and CDR2: ENHRY and SYGVKD. Trimming removed 2 bases from V and 3 bases from J, with 16 bases in between. The CDR3 protein is CAISERPPNADYGYTF. The CDR3 DNA reads TGTGCCATCAGTGAGCGGCCCCCTAATGCGGACTATGGCTACACCTTC.

A word on this clone: Other DNA sequences of this sample code for an identical CDR3. The chain is built from TRBV28 and TRBJ2-7; D not certain. This CDR3 contains 12 residues. Germline V lookup: CDR1 MDHEN, CDR2 SYDVKM. Trimming pared 4 bases from V and 1 base from J, leaving 5 bases between. The CDR3 DNA follows: TGTGCCAGCAGTTCCAGGTCCTACGAGCAGTACTTC. Its translation: CASSSRSYEQYF.